This T cell receptor (beta chain) is drawn from a study of CD8+CD57+ T cells in acquired aplastic anemia (dated by TCRdb to the late 2010s). Regarding the study in general: Extracted DNA from sorted CD4+ and CD8+ cells averaged 3.2 ug, ranging from roughly 0.19 to 27.4 ug. CD8+CD57+ expansion was defined as frequency above the mean frequency observed in healthy subjects. Study-wide findings and limitations: Some 31 CD8+ CDR3 sequences were shared between patients and controls but appeared highly expressed in patients and within their immunodominant clones. CD8+ Simpson's diversity did not differ significantly between patients and healthy controls (P=0.060).

Of note for this clonotype: What antigen it recognizes has not been identified. An end of the junction does not agree with germline; a read error may underlie this.

Genomic DNA served as template for TCR beta VDJ combination and CDR3 sequence profiling. An Illumina HiSeq 2000 was used for TCR repertoire sequencing. Under the source paper's analysis protocol: TRBV/TRBJ rearrangement plots, CDR3 size and DJ length profiles, and Simpson's diversity index were used to assess repertoires. The most abundant DNA sequence in the deep sequencing data was taken as the immunodominant clone. CDR3 amino acid sequences were checked for sharing between subjects and were compared against published repertoires and the VDJdb database. TCRdb handled the public reads itself, with Q25 trimming in fastp and clone calling in MiXCR, and kept productive beta chains. Rows with one shared CDR3 protein collapse into an entry with the most common genes and DNA. TCRdb, rather than the study authors, made the V and J calls. The table for this sample lists fewer than 250,000 distinct CDR3 sequences; over 40% of them were counted only once. 20% of the sample is taken by the ten largest.

Expansion of CD8+CD57+ cells had been shown by flow cytometry in the patients chosen for sequencing. Every patient had a diagnosis of severe acquired aplastic anemia based on International Study of Aplastic Anemia and Agranulocytosis and Camitta criteria. No therapy had been received by the patients at the time of blood sampling. In the study, sorted CD4+ and CD8+ blood T cells from patients with severe aplastic anemia and from healthy subjects underwent deep sequencing of TCR repertoires. Patients were enrolled in the USA under clinicaltrials.gov protocols 00001620, 01623167, 00001397, 00071045, 00081523 and 00961064. Ficoll-Paque density gradient centrifugation was used to isolate peripheral blood mononuclear cells. CD4+ and CD8+ T cells were sorted by FACS or magnetic beads before DNA extraction. Reading the germline V gene gives CDR1 SNHLY and CDR2 FYNNEI. The CDR3 measures 15 amino acids from cysteine to phenylalanine. Solely the CDR3 DNA is kept, with 45 bases framed from the first base.

Sequenced: sorted CD4+, CD8+, or CD8+CD57+ T cells (not recorded which) from PBMCs. The receptor chain draws on TRBV2 and TRBJ2-3; the D region possibly corresponds to TRBD2 (7 bases align). The sequence came from a human donor with aplastic anemia. The CDR3 corresponds to CASRRRGGGSDTQYF. The DNA is as follows: TGTGCTAGCAGGAGAAGGGGGGGGGGGTCAGATACGCAGTATTTT.